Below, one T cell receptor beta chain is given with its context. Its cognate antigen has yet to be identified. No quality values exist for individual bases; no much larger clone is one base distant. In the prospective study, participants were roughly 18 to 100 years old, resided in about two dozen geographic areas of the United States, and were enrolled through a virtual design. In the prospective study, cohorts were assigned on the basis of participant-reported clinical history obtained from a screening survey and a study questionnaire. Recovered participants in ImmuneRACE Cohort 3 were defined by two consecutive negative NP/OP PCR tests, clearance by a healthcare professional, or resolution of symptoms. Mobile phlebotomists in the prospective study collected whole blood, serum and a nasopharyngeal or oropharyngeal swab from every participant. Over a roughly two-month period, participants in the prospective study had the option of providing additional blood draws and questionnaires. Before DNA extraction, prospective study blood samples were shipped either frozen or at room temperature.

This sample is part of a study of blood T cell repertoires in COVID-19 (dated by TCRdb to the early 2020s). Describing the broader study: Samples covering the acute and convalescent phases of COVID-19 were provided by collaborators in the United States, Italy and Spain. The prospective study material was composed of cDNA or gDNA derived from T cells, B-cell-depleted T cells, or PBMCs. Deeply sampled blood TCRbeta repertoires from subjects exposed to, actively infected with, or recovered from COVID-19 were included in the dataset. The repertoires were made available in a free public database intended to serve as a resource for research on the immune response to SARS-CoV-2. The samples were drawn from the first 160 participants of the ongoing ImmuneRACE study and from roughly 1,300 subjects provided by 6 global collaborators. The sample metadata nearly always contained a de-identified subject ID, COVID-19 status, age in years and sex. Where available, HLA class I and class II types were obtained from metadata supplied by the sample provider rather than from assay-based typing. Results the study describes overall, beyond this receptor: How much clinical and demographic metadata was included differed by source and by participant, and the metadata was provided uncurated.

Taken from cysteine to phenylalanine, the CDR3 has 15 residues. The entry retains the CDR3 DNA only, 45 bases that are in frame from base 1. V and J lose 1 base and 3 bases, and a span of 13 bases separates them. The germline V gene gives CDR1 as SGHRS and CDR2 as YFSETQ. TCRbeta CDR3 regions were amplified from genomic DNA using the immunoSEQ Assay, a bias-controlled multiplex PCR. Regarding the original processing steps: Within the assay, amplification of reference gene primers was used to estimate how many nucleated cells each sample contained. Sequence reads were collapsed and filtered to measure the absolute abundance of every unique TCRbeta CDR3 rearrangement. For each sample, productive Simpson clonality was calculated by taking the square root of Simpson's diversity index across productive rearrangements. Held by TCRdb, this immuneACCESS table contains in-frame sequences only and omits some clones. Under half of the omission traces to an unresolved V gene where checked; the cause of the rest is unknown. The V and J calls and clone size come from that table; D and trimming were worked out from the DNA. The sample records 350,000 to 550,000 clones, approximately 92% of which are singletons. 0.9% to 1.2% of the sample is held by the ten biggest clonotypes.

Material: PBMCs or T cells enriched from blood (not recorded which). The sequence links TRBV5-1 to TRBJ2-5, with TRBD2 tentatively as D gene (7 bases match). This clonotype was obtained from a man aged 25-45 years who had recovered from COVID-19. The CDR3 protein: CASSLMGGLKETQYF. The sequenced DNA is TGCGCCAGCAGCTTGATGGGGGGGCTTAAAGAGACCCAGTACTTC.